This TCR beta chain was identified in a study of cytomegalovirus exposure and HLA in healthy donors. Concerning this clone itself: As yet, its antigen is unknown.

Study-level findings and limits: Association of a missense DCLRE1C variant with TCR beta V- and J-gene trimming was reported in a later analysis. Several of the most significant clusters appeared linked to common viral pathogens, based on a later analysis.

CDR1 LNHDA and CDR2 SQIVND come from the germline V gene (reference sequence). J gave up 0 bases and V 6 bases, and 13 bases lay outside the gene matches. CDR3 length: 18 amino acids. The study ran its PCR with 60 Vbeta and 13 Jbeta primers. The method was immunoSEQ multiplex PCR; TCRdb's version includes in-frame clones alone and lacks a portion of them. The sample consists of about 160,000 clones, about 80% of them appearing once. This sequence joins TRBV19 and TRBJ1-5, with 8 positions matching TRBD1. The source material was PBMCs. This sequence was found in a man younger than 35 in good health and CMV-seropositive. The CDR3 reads CASRKDLSGGYSNQPQHF. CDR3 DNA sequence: TGTGCCAGTAGGAAAGACTTATCAGGGGGCTATAGCAATCAGCCCCAGCATTTT.